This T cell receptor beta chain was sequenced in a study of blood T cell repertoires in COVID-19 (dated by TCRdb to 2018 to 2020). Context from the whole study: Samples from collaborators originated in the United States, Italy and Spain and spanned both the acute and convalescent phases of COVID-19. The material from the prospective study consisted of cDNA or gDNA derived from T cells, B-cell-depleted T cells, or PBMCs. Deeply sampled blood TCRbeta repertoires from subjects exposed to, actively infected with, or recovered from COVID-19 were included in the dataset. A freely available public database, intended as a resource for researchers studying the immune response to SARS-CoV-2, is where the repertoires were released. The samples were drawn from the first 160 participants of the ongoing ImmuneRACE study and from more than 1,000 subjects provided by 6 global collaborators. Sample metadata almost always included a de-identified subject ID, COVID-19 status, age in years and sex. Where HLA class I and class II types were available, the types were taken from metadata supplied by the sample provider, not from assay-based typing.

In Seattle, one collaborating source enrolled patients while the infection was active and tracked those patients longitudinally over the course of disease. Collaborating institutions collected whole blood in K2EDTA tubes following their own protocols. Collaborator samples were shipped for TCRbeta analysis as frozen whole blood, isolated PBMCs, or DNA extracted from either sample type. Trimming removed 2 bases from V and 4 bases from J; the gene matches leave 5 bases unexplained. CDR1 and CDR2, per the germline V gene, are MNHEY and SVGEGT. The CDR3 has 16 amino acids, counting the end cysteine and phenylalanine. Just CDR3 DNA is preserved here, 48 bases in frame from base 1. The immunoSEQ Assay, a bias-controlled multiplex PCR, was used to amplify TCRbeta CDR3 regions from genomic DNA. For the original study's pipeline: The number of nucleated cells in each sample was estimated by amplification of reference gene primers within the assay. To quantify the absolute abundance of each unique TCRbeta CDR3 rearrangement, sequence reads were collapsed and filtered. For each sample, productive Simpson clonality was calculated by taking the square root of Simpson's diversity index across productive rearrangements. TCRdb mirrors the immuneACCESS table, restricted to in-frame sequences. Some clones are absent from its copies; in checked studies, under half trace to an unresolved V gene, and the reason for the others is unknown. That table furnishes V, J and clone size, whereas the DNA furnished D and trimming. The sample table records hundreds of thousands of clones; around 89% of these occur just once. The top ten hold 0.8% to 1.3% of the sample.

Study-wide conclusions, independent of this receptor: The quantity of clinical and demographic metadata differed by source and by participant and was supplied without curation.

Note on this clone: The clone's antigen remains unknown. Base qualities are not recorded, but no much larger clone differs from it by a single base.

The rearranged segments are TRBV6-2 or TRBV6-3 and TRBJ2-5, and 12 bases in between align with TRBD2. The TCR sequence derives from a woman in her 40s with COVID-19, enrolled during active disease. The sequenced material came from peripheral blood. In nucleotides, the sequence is TGTGCCAGCAGTTACCCGACTAGCGGGGGTAGAGAGACCCAGTACTTC. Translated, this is CASSYPTSGGRETQYF.